This T cell receptor (beta chain) was identified during a study of glioma-infiltrating T cells. Study summary: Before surgery, glioma patients received dexamethasone for at most six days.

The table lists this clonotype with a few counts. What it binds is unknown. Germline trimming cut 9 bases from V and 9 bases from J; bases unmatched to any gene: 9. CDR1 is MNHEY and CDR2 is SVGEGT in the germline V gene. This CDR3 spans 12 amino acids. TCR alpha and beta CDR3 regions were amplified from RNA using iRepertoire nested multiplex PCR. TCRdb re-called the multiplex PCR reads with MiXCR, one entry per CDR3 protein. The sample carries approximately 400,000 distinct CDR3 sequences, 35% to 45% recorded once. General study findings and limits: Above-expected tissue-blood divergence occurred in all gliomas, most in low-grade ones.

The clonotype was recovered from a human donor with low-grade glioma or glioblastoma, undergoing nonglioma brain surgery, or in good health (not recorded which). The material sequenced was glioma tissue, nonneoplastic brain tissue, or PBMCs (not recorded which). The chain recombines TRBV6-2 or TRBV6-3 with TRBJ2-5, with 8 bases matching TRBD1. The CDR3 reads CASALGQEAQYF. CDR3 nucleotide sequence: TGTGCCAGTGCCCTGGGACAGGAGGCCCAGTACTTC.